This is a list of T cell receptor beta chains from one sample in a study of human T cells and chemical hapten exposure. Each CDR3 protein is one row after TCRdb ran MiXCR on the RACE reads. The sample shows 300,000 to 450,000 distinct CDR3 sequences, approximately 5.1% of them seen only once. The material sequenced was whole blood, taken in connection with sensitization to the hapten diphenylcyclopropenone (DPC). These receptors all come from a woman between 45 and 60 years old with alopecia areata. Some clones in this sample may be carry-over from other donors' samples. The CDR3 runs from the conserved cysteine through the conserved F or W. A D gene is named only where the DNA matches it firmly. The size field is filled for only some rows; it gives once, few, many or a size class.

size: .
V: TRBV7-9
J: TRBJ1-4
D: .
CDR3: CATKQAATNEKLFF
DNA: TGTGCCACCAAACAGGCTGCAACTAATGAAAAACTGTTTTTT

size: many
V: TRBV7-2
J: TRBJ2-3
D: .
CDR3: CASSLGARSTDTQYF
DNA: TGTGCCAGCAGCTTGGGGGCCCGTAGCACAGATACGCAGTATTTT

size: few
V: TRBV28
J: TRBJ1-2
D: .
CDR3: CASSLSIHYGYTF
DNA: TGTGCCAGCAGTTTGTCGATCCACTATGGCTACACCTTC

size: few
V: TRBV10-3
J: TRBJ2-2
D: .
CDR3: CAISEPWTSRVSGTGELFF
DNA: TGTGCCATCAGTGAGCCCTGGACAAGTAGGGTCTCGGGCACCGGGGAGCTGTTTTTT

size: many
V: TRBV28
J: TRBJ2-4
D: TRBD2
CDR3: CASGLAGENIQYF
DNA: TGTGCCAGCGGACTAGCGGGAGAAAACATTCAGTACTTC

size: .
V: TRBV27
J: TRBJ2-5
D: .
CDR3: CASEYQETQYF
DNA: TGTGCCAGCGAGTACCAAGAGACCCAGTACTTC

size: .
V: TRBV10-3
J: TRBJ1-6
D: .
CDR3: CAIKEGGSPLHF
DNA: TGTGCCATTAAGGAGGGAGGCTCACCCCTCCACTTT

size: many
V: TRBV5-5
J: TRBJ1-1
D: .
CDR3: CASSLEERGRTEAFF
DNA: TGTGCCAGCAGCTTGGAGGAGAGGGGTAGGACTGAAGCTTTCTTT

size: few
V: TRBV4-1
J: TRBJ1-2
D: .
CDR3: CASTPQGRGLHGYTF
DNA: TGCGCCAGCACCCCTCAGGGCAGGGGACTTCATGGCTACACCTTC

size: .
V: TRBV18
J: TRBJ1-5
D: TRBD1
CDR3: CASSWTGVRQPQHF
DNA: TGTGCCAGCTCCTGGACAGGGGTGCGTCAGCCCCAGCATTTT

size: .
V: TRBV7-9
J: TRBJ2-7
D: .
CDR3: CASKMRGGDEQYF
DNA: TGTGCCAGCAAAATGAGGGGGGGCGACGAGCAGTACTTC

size: .
V: TRBV20-1
J: TRBJ1-1
D: .
CDR3: CSARRGGTNTEAFF
DNA: TGCAGTGCTAGAAGGGGAGGCACGAACACTGAAGCTTTCTTT

size: few
V: TRBV6-5
J: TRBJ1-6
D: .
CDR3: CASSYSDGISSYNSPLHF
DNA: TGTGCCAGCAGTTACTCTGATGGGATAAGCTCCTATAATTCACCCCTCCACTTT

size: few
V: TRBV20-1
J: TRBJ1-1
D: TRBD1
CDR3: CSARWQGGTEAFF
DNA: TGCAGTGCTAGGTGGCAGGGGGGCACTGAAGCTTTCTTT

size: few
V: TRBV29-1
J: TRBJ2-3
D: .
CDR3: CSVRGQTDTQYF
DNA: TGCAGCGTTCGGGGCCAGACAGATACGCAGTATTTT

size: many
V: TRBV5-1
J: TRBJ2-3
D: .
CDR3: CASSSLQSDTQYF
DNA: TGCGCCAGCAGCTCCCTCCAGTCAGATACGCAGTATTTT

size: few
V: TRBV12-3/TRBV12-4
J: TRBJ2-7
D: TRBD2
CDR3: CASSLAAGGPYEQYF
DNA: TGTGCCAGCAGTTTAGCGGCGGGAGGGCCCTACGAGCAGTACTTC

size: few
V: TRBV11-1
J: TRBJ2-3
D: TRBD2
CDR3: CASRELRGEETDTQYF
DNA: TGTGCCAGCAGAGAACTCCGGGGGGAGGAAACAGATACGCAGTATTTT

size: .
V: TRBV4-2
J: TRBJ1-6
D: .
CDR3: CASSLPPGRETPPLHF
DNA: TGTGCCAGCAGCCTCCCCCCGGGGAGGGAAACTCCACCCCTCCACTTT

size: many
V: TRBV28
J: TRBJ2-7
D: .
CDR3: CASSPDREQYF
DNA: TGTGCCAGCAGCCCAGACAGGGAGCAGTACTTC